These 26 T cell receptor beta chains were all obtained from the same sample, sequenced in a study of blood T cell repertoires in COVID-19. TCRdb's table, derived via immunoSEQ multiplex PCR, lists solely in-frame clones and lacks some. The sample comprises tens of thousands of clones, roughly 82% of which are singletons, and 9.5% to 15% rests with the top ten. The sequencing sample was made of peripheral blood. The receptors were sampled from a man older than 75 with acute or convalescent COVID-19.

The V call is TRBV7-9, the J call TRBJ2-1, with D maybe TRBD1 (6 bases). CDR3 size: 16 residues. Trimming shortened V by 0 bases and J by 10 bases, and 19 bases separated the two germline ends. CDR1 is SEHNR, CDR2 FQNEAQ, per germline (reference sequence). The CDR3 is CASSLATGRNQNEQFF. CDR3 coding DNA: TGTGCCAGCAGCTTAGCCACAGGGCGGAATCAAAACGAGCAGTTCTTC.

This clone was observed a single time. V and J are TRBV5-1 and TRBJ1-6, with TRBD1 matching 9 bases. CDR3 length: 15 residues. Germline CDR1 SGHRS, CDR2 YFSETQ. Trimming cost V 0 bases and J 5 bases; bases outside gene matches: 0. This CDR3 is CASSLGTGDNSPLHF. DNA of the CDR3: TGCGCCAGCAGCTTGGGGACAGGGGATAATTCACCCCTCCACTTT.

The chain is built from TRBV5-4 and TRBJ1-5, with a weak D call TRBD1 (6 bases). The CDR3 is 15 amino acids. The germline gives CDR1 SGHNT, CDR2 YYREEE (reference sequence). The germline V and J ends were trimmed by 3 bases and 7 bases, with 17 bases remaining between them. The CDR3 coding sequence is TGTGCCAGCAGCTCCAGCGAGGACAGTACCCAGCCCCAGCATTTT. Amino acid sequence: CASSSSEDSTQPQHF. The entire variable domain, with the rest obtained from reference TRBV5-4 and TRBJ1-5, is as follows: ETGVTQSPTHLIKTRGQQVTLRCSSQSGHNTVSWYQQALGQGPQFIFQYYREEENGRGNFPPRFSGLQFPNYSSELNVNALELDDSALYLCASSSSEDSTQPQHFGDGTRLSIL.

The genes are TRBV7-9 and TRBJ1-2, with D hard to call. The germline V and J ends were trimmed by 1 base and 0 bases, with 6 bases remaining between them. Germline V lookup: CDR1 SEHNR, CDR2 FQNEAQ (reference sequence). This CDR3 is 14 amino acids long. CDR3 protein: CASSLDSPNYGYTF. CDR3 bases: TGTGCCAGCAGCTTAGACAGTCCTAACTATGGCTACACCTTC.

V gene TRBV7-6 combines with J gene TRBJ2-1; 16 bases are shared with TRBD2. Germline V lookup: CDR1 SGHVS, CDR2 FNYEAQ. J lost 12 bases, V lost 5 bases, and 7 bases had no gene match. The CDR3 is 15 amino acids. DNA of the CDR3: TGTGCCAGCAGCGCAGGGACTAGCGGGGGGGCTTGGCAGTTCTTC. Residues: CASSAGTSGGAWQFF.

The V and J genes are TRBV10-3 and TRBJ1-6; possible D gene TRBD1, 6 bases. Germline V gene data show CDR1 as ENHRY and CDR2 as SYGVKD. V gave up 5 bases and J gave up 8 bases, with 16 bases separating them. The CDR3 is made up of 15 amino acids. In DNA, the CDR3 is TGTGCCATCAGTCCCCGGACAGCTTCTGATTCACCCCTCCACTTT. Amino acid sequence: CAISPRTASDSPLHF.

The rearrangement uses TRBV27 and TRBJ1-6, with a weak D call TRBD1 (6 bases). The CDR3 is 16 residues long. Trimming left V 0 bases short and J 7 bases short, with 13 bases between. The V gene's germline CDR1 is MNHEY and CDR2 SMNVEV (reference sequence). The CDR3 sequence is CASSLSRQGSNSPLHF. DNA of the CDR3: TGTGCCAGCAGTTTATCGAGGCAGGGGTCAAATTCACCCCTCCACTTT.

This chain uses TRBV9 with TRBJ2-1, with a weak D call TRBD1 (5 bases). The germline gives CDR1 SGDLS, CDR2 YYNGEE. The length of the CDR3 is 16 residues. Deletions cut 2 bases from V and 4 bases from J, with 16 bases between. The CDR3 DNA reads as TGTGCCAGCAGCGTCGGGCAGGGCTCGCAATACAATGAGCAGTTCTTC. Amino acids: CASSVGQGSQYNEQFF. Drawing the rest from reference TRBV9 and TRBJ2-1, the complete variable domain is DSGVTQTPKHLITATGQRVTLRCSPRSGDLSVYWYQQSLDQGLQFLIQYYNGEERAKGNILERFSAQQFPDLHSELNLSSLELGDSALYFCASSVGQGSQYNEQFFGPGTRLTVL.

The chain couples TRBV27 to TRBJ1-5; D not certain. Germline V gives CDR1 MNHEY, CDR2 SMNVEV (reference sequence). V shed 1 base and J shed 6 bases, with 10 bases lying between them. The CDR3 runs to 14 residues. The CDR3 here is CASSLYQSRQPQHF. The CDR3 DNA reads TGTGCCAGCAGTTTATACCAGTCACGTCAGCCCCAGCATTTT.

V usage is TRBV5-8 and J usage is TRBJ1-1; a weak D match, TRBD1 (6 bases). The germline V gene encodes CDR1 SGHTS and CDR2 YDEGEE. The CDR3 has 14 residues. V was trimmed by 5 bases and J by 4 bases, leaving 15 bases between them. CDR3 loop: CASSSQNRVTEAFF. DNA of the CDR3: TGTGCCAGCAGTTCCCAAAACAGGGTCACTGAAGCTTTCTTT.

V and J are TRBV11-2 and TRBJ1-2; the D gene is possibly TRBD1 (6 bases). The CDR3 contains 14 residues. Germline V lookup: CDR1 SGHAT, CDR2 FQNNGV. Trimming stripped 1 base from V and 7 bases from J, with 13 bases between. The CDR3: CASSLGRGAGGYTF. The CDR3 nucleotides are TGTGCCAGCAGCTTAGGCCGGGGGGCTGGTGGCTACACCTTC.

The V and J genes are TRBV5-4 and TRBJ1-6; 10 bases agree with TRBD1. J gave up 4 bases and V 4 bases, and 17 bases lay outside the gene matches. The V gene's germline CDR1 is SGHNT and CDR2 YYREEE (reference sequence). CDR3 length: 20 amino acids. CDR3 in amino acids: CASSPGVGQGSGPYNSPLHF. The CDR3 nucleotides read TGTGCCAGCAGCCCTGGAGTGGGACAGGGGAGTGGGCCTTATAATTCACCCCTCCACTTT.

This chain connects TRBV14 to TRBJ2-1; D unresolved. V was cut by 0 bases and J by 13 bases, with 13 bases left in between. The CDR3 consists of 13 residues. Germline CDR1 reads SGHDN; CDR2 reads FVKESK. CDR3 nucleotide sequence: TGTGCCAGCAGCCAAGATCAACCCTATCCCCAGTTCTTC. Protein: CASSQDQPYPQFF.

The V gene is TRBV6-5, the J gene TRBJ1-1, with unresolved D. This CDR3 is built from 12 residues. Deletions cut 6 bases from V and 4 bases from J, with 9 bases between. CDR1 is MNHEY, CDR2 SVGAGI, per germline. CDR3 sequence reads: CASSSGLTEAFF. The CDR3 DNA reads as TGTGCCAGCAGCTCCGGACTCACTGAAGCTTTCTTT.

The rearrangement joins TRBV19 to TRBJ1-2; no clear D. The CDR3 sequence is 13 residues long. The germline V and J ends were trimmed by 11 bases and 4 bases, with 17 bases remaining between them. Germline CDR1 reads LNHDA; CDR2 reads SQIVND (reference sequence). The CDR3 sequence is CAPPRGLRYGYTF. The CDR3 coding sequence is TGTGCCCCCCCCCGGGGATTGCGCTATGGCTACACCTTC. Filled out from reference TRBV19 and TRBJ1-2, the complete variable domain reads DGGITQSPKYLFRKEGQNVTLSCEQNLNHDAMYWYRQDPGQGLRLIYYSQIVNDFQKGDIAEGYSVSREKKESFPLTVTSAQKNPTAFYLCAPPRGLRYGYTFGSGTRLTVV.

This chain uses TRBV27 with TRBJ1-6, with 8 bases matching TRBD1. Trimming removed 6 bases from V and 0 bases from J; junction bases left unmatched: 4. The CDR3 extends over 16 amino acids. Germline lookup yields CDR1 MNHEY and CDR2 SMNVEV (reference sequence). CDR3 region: CASRVGQGSYNSPLHF. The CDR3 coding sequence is TGTGCCAGCAGAGTTGGACAGGGCTCCTATAATTCACCCCTCCACTTT.

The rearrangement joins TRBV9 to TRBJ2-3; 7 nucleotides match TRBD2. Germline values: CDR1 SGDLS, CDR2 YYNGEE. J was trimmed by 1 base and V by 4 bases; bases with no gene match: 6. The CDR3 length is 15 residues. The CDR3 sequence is CASSPRGTGTDTQYF. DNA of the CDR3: TGTGCCAGCAGCCCGCGGGGGACCGGCACAGATACGCAGTATTTT.

The CDR3: CASSPRPLSGQGAVGYTF. CDR3 sequence (DNA): TGTGCCAGCAGCCCTAGACCACTCTCAGGCCAGGGGGCAGTTGGCTACACCTTC. The chain combines TRBV7-8 with TRBJ1-2; 8 nucleotides line up with TRBD1. Germline V lookup: CDR1 SGHVS, CDR2 FQNEAQ. The CDR3 is 18 residues long. V was pared by 5 bases and J by 7 bases, with 21 bases of the junction left unmatched.

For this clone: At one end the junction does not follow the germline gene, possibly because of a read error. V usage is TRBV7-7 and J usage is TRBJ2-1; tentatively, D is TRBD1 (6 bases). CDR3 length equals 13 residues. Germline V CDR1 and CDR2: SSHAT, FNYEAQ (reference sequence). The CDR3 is CASSPTGYNEQFF. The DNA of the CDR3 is TGTGCTAGCAGCCCTACAGGGTACAATGAGCAGTTCTTC.

CDR3 loop: CAISGGTGQETQYF. The CDR3 nucleotides read TGTGCCATCAGTGGGGGGACAGGGCAAGAGACCCAGTACTTC. The chain combines TRBV10-3 with TRBJ2-5; TRBD1 agrees at 9 bases. The germline gives CDR1 ENHRY, CDR2 SYGVKD. V dropped 4 bases and J dropped 2; count of bases not matched to a gene: 2. This CDR3 spans 14 amino acids.

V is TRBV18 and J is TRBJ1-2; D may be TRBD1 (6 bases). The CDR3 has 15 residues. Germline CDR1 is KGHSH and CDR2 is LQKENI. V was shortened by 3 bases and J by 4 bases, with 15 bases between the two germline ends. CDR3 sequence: CASSPGQGKGYGYTF. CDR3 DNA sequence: TGTGCCAGCTCACCGGGCCAGGGGAAAGGCTATGGCTACACCTTC.

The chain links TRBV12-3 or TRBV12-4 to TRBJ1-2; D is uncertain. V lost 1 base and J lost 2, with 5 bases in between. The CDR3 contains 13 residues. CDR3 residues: CASSLGRNYGYTF. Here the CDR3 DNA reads TGTGCCAGCAGTTTAGGCAGAAACTATGGCTACACCTTC.

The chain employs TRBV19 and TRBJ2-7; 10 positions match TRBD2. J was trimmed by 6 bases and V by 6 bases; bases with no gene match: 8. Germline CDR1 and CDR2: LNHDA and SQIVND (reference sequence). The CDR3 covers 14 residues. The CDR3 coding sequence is TGTGCCAGTAGCCTACCGGGACTAGCGACCGAGCAGTACTTC. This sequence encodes CASSLPGLATEQYF.

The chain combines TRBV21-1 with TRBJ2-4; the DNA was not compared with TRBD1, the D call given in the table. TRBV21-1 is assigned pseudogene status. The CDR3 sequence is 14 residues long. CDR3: CASSNFPRLDIQYF. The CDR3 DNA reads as TGTGCCAGCAGCAACTTTCCCAGGCTTGACATTCAGTACTTC.

This CDR3 reads CASKLAEGDEQYF. CDR3 DNA sequence: TGTGCCAGCAAATTGGCGGAAGGGGACGAGCAGTACTTC. V and J are TRBV7-9 and TRBJ2-7, with a tentative D call TRBD1 (5 bases). Trimming shortened V by 7 bases and J by 5 bases, and 15 bases separated the two germline ends. Germline V gives CDR1 SEHNR, CDR2 FQNEAQ (reference sequence). This CDR3 contains 13 residues.

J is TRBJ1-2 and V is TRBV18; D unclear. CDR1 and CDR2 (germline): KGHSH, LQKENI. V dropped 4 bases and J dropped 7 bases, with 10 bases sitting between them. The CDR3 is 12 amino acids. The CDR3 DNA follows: TGTGCCAGCTCACTTGAGGGTTCTGGCTACACCTTC. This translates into CASSLEGSGYTF.